A selection of T cell receptor beta chains follows, all from one sample in a study of blood T cell repertoires in COVID-19. Profiling relied on immunoSEQ multiplex PCR, and the TCRdb table lists in-frame clones only, not all of them. The table includes 250,000 to 300,000 clones, more than 70% detected once. Sequencing used peripheral blood. These receptors came from a woman aged 25 to 39 with COVID-19, enrolled during active disease. The CDR3 runs from the conserved cysteine through the conserved F or W.

j_call | v_call | cdr3_aa
TRBJ2-5 | TRBV28 | CASSSRGTQYF
TRBJ1-1 | TRBV6-4 | CASVVRDRVNTEAFF
TRBJ2-4 | TRBV6-2/TRBV6-3 | CASSRPGQGIWDIQYF
TRBJ2-5 | TRBV14 | CASSQDLLAGETQYF
TRBJ2-3 | TRBV4-1 | CASSRSTQGLVDTQYF
TRBJ2-3 | TRBV24-1 | CATSDLTSGSSDTQYF
TRBJ2-3 | TRBV2 | CASTSSGRGTDTQYF
TRBJ2-5 | TRBV7-3 | CASSAGRGETQYF
TRBJ1-6 | TRBV4-1 | CASRDRGTYNSPLHF
TRBJ1-2 | TRBV6-5 | CASRQGTYTF
TRBJ1-6 | TRBV10-3 | CAISESKGRGSPLHF
TRBJ1-5 | TRBV28 | CASRPPDNHSNQPQHF
TRBJ1-5 | TRBV3-1/TRBV3-2 | CASSQGPGSNQPQHF
TRBJ1-1 | TRBV20-1 | CSASTLQAGTEAFF
TRBJ2-7 | TRBV7-8 | CASSPTSGNTYEQYF
TRBJ2-1 | TRBV11-3 | CASSSSGRSSNEQFF
TRBJ1-4 | TRBV6-4 | CASSGREARNEKLFF